This T cell receptor beta chain appears in the sequencing data of a study of T cell changes during pregnancy in multiple sclerosis. Trimming cost V 3 bases and J 10 bases, with 13 bases left between them. Germline loops: CDR1 SEHNR, CDR2 FQNEAQ (reference sequence). The CDR3 extends over 14 amino acids. Assay: immunoSEQ multiplex PCR; the TCRdb copy retains only in-frame clones and omits some. Of about 75,000 clones in the sample, 75% to 95% were seen once. Sequenced material: CD4+ T cells from peripheral blood mononuclear cells, taken before pregnancy. The chain employs TRBV7-9 and TRBJ1-6; maybe TRBD1 (6 bases). This clonotype was obtained from a female donor with multiple sclerosis, enrolled in a pregnancy study. In nucleotides, the CDR3 is TGTGCCAGCAGCTTTGCAGGGGTGGGATCACCCCTCCACTTT. Encoded protein: CASSFAGVGSPLHF.